This T cell receptor beta chain was sequenced during a study of blood T cell repertoires in COVID-19. This CDR3 spans 15 amino acids. Libraries were prepared by immunoSEQ multiplex PCR; TCRdb keeps only in-frame clonotypes and omits some of them. The table has about 160,000 clones, under 80% seen once. The origin of this receptor is a man in his 70s with acute or convalescent COVID-19. Sequencing was done on a sample of peripheral blood. The chain employs TRBV21-1 and TRBJ2-3; TRBD2 reflects the table's D call only, with no check against the DNA. TRBV21-1 is shown as a pseudogene. As DNA, the CDR3 is TGTGCCAGCTCTTTACTAGCGGGGGTGACAGATACGCAGTATTTT. Its protein product is CASSLLAGVTDTQYF.